This entry lists 5 T cell receptor beta chains sequenced from one sample in a study of CD8 T cells in Susac syndrome. Random hexamers were used to reverse transcribe an amount of roughly 0.5 to 1 ug RNA. TCRdb reprocessed the immunoSEQ multiplex PCR reads with MiXCR, giving one entry per CDR3 protein. This table has around 150,000 distinct CDR3 sequences, 90% to 96% appearing once. Sequencing was carried out using CD4+ T cells from PBMCs. The origin of the receptors is a human donor with Susac syndrome.

The gene calls are TRBV12-3 or TRBV12-4 and TRBJ2-1; TRBD2 agrees at 7 bases. This CDR3 has 16 amino acids. After removal of 6 bases from V and 6 bases from J, the junction contained 14 bases not matched to a gene. The CDR3 DNA reads TGTGCCAGCAGCCCAATGCAGAGCGGGGATGTCAATGAGCAGTTCTTC. This codes for CASSPMQSGDVNEQFF.

This clonotype was counted once. The chain joins TRBV7-9 to TRBJ2-3, with D possibly TRBD2 on 5 matching bases. CDR1 is SEHNR and CDR2 is FQNEAQ in the germline V gene (reference sequence). V shed 5 bases and J shed 1 base, with 13 bases lying between them. The CDR3 is 15 residues long. For the CDR3, the DNA is TGTGCCAGCAGCCTGCAGAGGGTGGGCACAGATACGCAGTATTTT. Encoded protein: CASSLQRVGTDTQYF.

The rearrangement links TRBV5-1 to TRBJ2-3; D tentatively fits TRBD1 or TRBD2 (5 bases each). Germline lookup yields CDR1 SGHRS and CDR2 YFSETQ. The CDR3 runs to 16 residues. Trimming removed 3 bases at V and 4 bases at J, with 18 bases between. For the CDR3, the DNA is TGCGCCAGCAGCTCTAGGATGCAGGGAGCTCCAGATACGCAGTATTTT. This gives the protein CASSSRMQGAPDTQYF.

The gene calls are TRBV12-3 or TRBV12-4 and TRBJ2-7; TRBD2 matches 12 bases. This CDR3 spans 13 amino acids. V was pared by 6 bases and J by 3 bases, with 0 bases of the junction left unmatched. The chain's CDR3 is CASRTSGSYEQYF. As DNA, the CDR3 is TGTGCCAGCAGGACTAGCGGGAGCTACGAGCAGTACTTC.

This clonotype was found once. The chain couples TRBV20-1 to TRBJ2-7; a possible D gene is TRBD1 (6 bases). The germline CDR1 and CDR2 sequences are DFQATT and SNEGSKA (reference sequence). Trimming removed 5 bases from V and 7 bases from J, with 24 bases in between. The CDR3 is 15 amino acids. The CDR3 protein is CSAHTTGSTTGEQYF. CDR3 in DNA: TGCAGTGCTCACACCACCGGCTCTACGACAGGAGAGCAGTACTTC.